The clone carrying this T cell receptor beta chain was observed a handful of times. Its antigen is unknown. These data belong to a study of regulatory T cells. All CD3G-deficient patients showed autoimmunity, more severe in two. Patients aged 2 to 39 years had fewer naive T cells. CD4+ T cells were divided by sorting: CD25-high CD127-low Tregs, CD25-low CD127-high conventional cells. The germline gives CDR1 SEHNR, CDR2 FQNEAQ (reference sequence). Trimming removed 1 base at V and 2 bases at J, with 12 bases between. This CDR3 contains 15 residues. Primers: 52 TRBV forward and 13 TRBJ reverse. The table came from immunoSEQ multiplex PCR; TCRdb's copy has only in-frame clones and leaves some out. Of 30,000 to 40,000 clones in the sample, approximately 90% are singletons; the top ten hold about 2.4%. Overall study results and limits: Hydrophobic residues at CDR3 positions 6 and 7 were enriched in conventional CD4+ T cells of CD3G-deficient patients. In patients, unique TRB V-J pairs were restricted and V/J usage skewed, especially in Tregs.

Sequencing was done on a sample of conventional CD4+ T cells sorted from blood. The V call is TRBV7-9, the J call TRBJ2-7; perhaps TRBD2 as D (6 bases). This sequence originates from a person aged 18-35 years with CD3G deficiency. The CDR3 region has the DNA TGTGCCAGCAGCTTAGAGGCGGGACCAACCTACGAGCAGTACTTC. Its protein product is CASSLEAGPTYEQYF.